This is a list of T cell receptor beta chains from one sample in a study of cytomegalovirus exposure and HLA in healthy donors. Sequenced by immunoSEQ multiplex PCR; TCRdb stores in-frame clones only, minus some. The table shows about 110,000 clones, with over 75% occurring only once. Sample: PBMCs. The source of these receptors is a woman under 30 in good health and CMV-seronegative. Each CDR3 is given with its conserved first and last residue. The order of the fields is V gene, clone size, D gene, J gene, CDR3 DNA, CDR3 protein. A D gene is named only where the DNA matches it firmly. The size entry is marked missing in some rows and otherwise reads once, few, many or a size class.

v_call: TRBV27
clone_size: .
d_call: .
j_call: TRBJ2-1
cdr3_nt: TGTGCCAGCACTCTAAGTCGGGGTGACTCCTACAATGAGCAGTTCTTC
cdr3_aa: CASTLSRGDSYNEQFF

v_call: TRBV6-5
clone_size: .
d_call: TRBD1
j_call: TRBJ1-6
cdr3_nt: TGTGCCAGCAGTTACACTCAGGGGGCGAGTTCACCCCTCCACTTT
cdr3_aa: CASSYTQGASSPLHF

v_call: TRBV5-4
clone_size: .
d_call: TRBD2
j_call: TRBJ2-1
cdr3_nt: TGTGCCAGCAGCCCTGGAAAACTAGCGCCCAACAATGAGCAGTTCTTC
cdr3_aa: CASSPGKLAPNNEQFF

v_call: TRBV2
clone_size: .
d_call: TRBD1
j_call: TRBJ2-2
cdr3_nt: TGTGCCAGCAGTGAAACAGGGGCGAACACCGGGGAGCTGTTTTTT
cdr3_aa: CASSETGANTGELFF

v_call: TRBV28
clone_size: .
d_call: .
j_call: TRBJ2-2
cdr3_nt: TGTGCCAGCAGGAGGGACACGGCGAACACCGGGGAGCTGTTTTTT
cdr3_aa: CASRRDTANTGELFF

v_call: TRBV19
clone_size: .
d_call: .
j_call: TRBJ1-3
cdr3_nt: TGTGCCAGTACAACTACTGCGCTCACAGGGTCTGGAAACACCATATATTTT
cdr3_aa: CASTTTALTGSGNTIYF

v_call: TRBV30
clone_size: .
d_call: .
j_call: TRBJ1-5
cdr3_nt: TGTGCCTGGAGTGTAGGGGTTAATCAGCCCCAGCATTTT
cdr3_aa: CAWSVGVNQPQHF

v_call: TRBV7-6
clone_size: .
d_call: .
j_call: TRBJ1-2
cdr3_nt: TGTGCCAGCAGCTCTCCAGGGTACTTTAACTATGGCTACACCTTC
cdr3_aa: CASSSPGYFNYGYTF

v_call: TRBV19
clone_size: .
d_call: .
j_call: TRBJ1-6
cdr3_nt: TGTGCCAGTAGTATAGGGAGCTCCTATAATTCACCCCTCCACTTT
cdr3_aa: CASSIGSSYNSPLHF

v_call: TRBV10-3
clone_size: .
d_call: .
j_call: TRBJ1-2
cdr3_nt: TGTGCCATCAGTGGACACAACTATGGCTACACCTTC
cdr3_aa: CAISGHNYGYTF

v_call: TRBV27
clone_size: .
d_call: .
j_call: TRBJ1-5
cdr3_nt: TGTGCCAGCTGGAGTTTGGGTCAGCCCCAGCATTTT
cdr3_aa: CASWSLGQPQHF

v_call: TRBV7-2
clone_size: .
d_call: .
j_call: TRBJ2-7
cdr3_nt: TGTGCCAGCAGCTCTACAGGGAACTCCTACGAGCAGTACTTC
cdr3_aa: CASSSTGNSYEQYF

v_call: TRBV27
clone_size: .
d_call: .
j_call: TRBJ2-1
cdr3_nt: TGTGCCAGCAGTTTGTTGGGCGATGAGCAGTTCTTC
cdr3_aa: CASSLLGDEQFF

v_call: TRBV27
clone_size: .
d_call: .
j_call: TRBJ1-5
cdr3_nt: TGTGCCAGCAGTCCGTTCGGCAATCAGCCCCAGCATTTT
cdr3_aa: CASSPFGNQPQHF

v_call: TRBV6-6
clone_size: .
d_call: TRBD1
j_call: TRBJ1-5
cdr3_nt: TGTGCCAGCAGTGGGGACAGCTATCAGCCCCAGCATTTT
cdr3_aa: CASSGDSYQPQHF

v_call: TRBV27
clone_size: .
d_call: TRBD1
j_call: TRBJ2-7
cdr3_nt: TGTGCCAGCAGTTTAGGGACAGGGGGTAACGAGCAGTACTTC
cdr3_aa: CASSLGTGGNEQYF

v_call: TRBV6-4
clone_size: few
d_call: TRBD1
j_call: TRBJ1-5
cdr3_nt: TGTGCCAGCAGCCCGGGACAGGGGGCGAATCAGCCCCAGCATTTT
cdr3_aa: CASSPGQGANQPQHF

v_call: TRBV7-3
clone_size: .
d_call: TRBD1
j_call: TRBJ2-3
cdr3_nt: TGTGCCAGCAGCTCGACAGGGAGCACAGATACGCAGTATTTT
cdr3_aa: CASSSTGSTDTQYF

v_call: TRBV5-3
clone_size: .
d_call: .
j_call: TRBJ2-5
cdr3_nt: TGTGCCAGAAGCTTTCCTACGGGAGAGAACGAGACCCAGTACTTC
cdr3_aa: CARSFPTGENETQYF

v_call: TRBV7-6
clone_size: .
d_call: TRBD1
j_call: TRBJ1-6
cdr3_nt: TGTGCCAGCAGCTTAGCGACAGGGTCACCCCTCCACTTT
cdr3_aa: CASSLATGSPLHF

v_call: TRBV7-9
clone_size: .
d_call: .
j_call: TRBJ2-1
cdr3_nt: TGTGCCAGCAGCCTAACGCCGGGGTACAATGAGCAGTTCTTC
cdr3_aa: CASSLTPGYNEQFF

v_call: TRBV28
clone_size: .
d_call: TRBD1
j_call: TRBJ1-5
cdr3_nt: TGTGCCAGCAGTCCAGCCCACAGGGGAGCGCCCCAGCATTTT
cdr3_aa: CASSPAHRGAPQHF

v_call: TRBV7-7
clone_size: .
d_call: .
j_call: TRBJ1-3
cdr3_nt: TGTGCCAGCAGCCGCGACCCAGGGTCTGGAAACACCATATATTTT
cdr3_aa: CASSRDPGSGNTIYF

v_call: TRBV5-4
clone_size: .
d_call: TRBD1
j_call: TRBJ2-7
cdr3_nt: TGTGCCAGCAGCAGGACAGGGCGGGAGCAGTACTTC
cdr3_aa: CASSRTGREQYF

v_call: TRBV28
clone_size: .
d_call: .
j_call: TRBJ1-4
cdr3_nt: TGTGCCAGCAGCCTTATAATAGGGACATCGGACGGGGAAAAACTGTTTTTT
cdr3_aa: CASSLIIGTSDGEKLFF

v_call: TRBV11-2
clone_size: .
d_call: .
j_call: TRBJ1-3
cdr3_nt: TGTGCCAGCAGCCTAGAAGTCATCATGGGGCTCAACACCATATATTTT
cdr3_aa: CASSLEVIMGLNTIYF

v_call: TRBV18
clone_size: few
d_call: TRBD1
j_call: TRBJ1-1
cdr3_nt: TGTGCCAGCTCTCCCGACAGGGACACTGAAGCTTTCTTT
cdr3_aa: CASSPDRDTEAFF

v_call: TRBV28
clone_size: .
d_call: TRBD1
j_call: TRBJ1-5
cdr3_nt: TGTGCCAGCAGTTTGACAGGGGAACAGCCCCAGCATTTT
cdr3_aa: CASSLTGEQPQHF

v_call: TRBV18
clone_size: .
d_call: .
j_call: TRBJ2-3
cdr3_nt: TGTGCCAGCTCGTCGGGGGGCACAGATACGCAGTATTTT
cdr3_aa: CASSSGGTDTQYF

v_call: TRBV7-6
clone_size: .
d_call: TRBD1
j_call: TRBJ2-1
cdr3_nt: TGTGCCAGCAGCTTCGGGACAGGTACAATTGAGCAGTTCTTC
cdr3_aa: CASSFGTGTIEQFF

v_call: TRBV5-6
clone_size: .
d_call: TRBD2
j_call: TRBJ2-1
cdr3_nt: TGTGCCAGCAGCGAGATCGCCGGGGGGGCCTACAATGAGCAGTTCTTC
cdr3_aa: CASSEIAGGAYNEQFF

v_call: TRBV10-3
clone_size: .
d_call: .
j_call: TRBJ1-5
cdr3_nt: TGTGCCATCAGCAATGACAACCCCAATCAGCCCCAGCATTTT
cdr3_aa: CAISNDNPNQPQHF

v_call: TRBV6-4
clone_size: .
d_call: .
j_call: TRBJ2-6
cdr3_nt: TGTGCCAGCAGTGACGGGGGGGCTTCCGGGGCCAACGTCCTGACTTTC
cdr3_aa: CASSDGGASGANVLTF

v_call: TRBV18
clone_size: .
d_call: TRBD1
j_call: TRBJ2-2
cdr3_nt: TGTGCCAGCTCACTGACAGGGGCCGCGAACACCGGGGAGCTGTTTTTT
cdr3_aa: CASSLTGAANTGELFF

v_call: TRBV5-4
clone_size: .
d_call: TRBD1
j_call: TRBJ1-6
cdr3_nt: TGTGCCAGCAGCTTCGGGACAGGGGGACGCTATTCACCCCTCCACTTT
cdr3_aa: CASSFGTGGRYSPLHF

v_call: TRBV4-1
clone_size: .
d_call: TRBD1
j_call: TRBJ2-7
cdr3_nt: TGCGCCAGCAGCCAGTCCGGGACAGGTCTCTCCTACGAGCAGTACTTC
cdr3_aa: CASSQSGTGLSYEQYF

v_call: TRBV28
clone_size: .
d_call: .
j_call: TRBJ2-1
cdr3_nt: TGTGCCAGCAGTTTGAGTCTTTACAATGAGCAGTTCTTC
cdr3_aa: CASSLSLYNEQFF

v_call: TRBV5-6
clone_size: .
d_call: TRBD1
j_call: TRBJ1-1
cdr3_nt: TGTGCCAGCAGCTCCGGGACAGGGGCCTTTTGGGCTTTCTTT
cdr3_aa: CASSSGTGAFWAFF

v_call: TRBV30
clone_size: .
d_call: .
j_call: TRBJ1-4
cdr3_nt: TGTGCCTGGAGTGGGTTAGGCAGGGCAAATGAAAAACTGTTTTTT
cdr3_aa: CAWSGLGRANEKLFF

v_call: TRBV7-9
clone_size: .
d_call: .
j_call: TRBJ2-5
cdr3_nt: TGTGCCAGCAGCACACAGGGTCAAGAGACCCAGTACTTC
cdr3_aa: CASSTQGQETQYF

v_call: TRBV6-5
clone_size: many
d_call: TRBD2
j_call: TRBJ2-7
cdr3_nt: TGTGCCAGCAAAGTAGCGGGGGGGGGATCCTACGAGCAGTACTTC
cdr3_aa: CASKVAGGGSYEQYF

v_call: TRBV28
clone_size: .
d_call: TRBD2
j_call: TRBJ2-5
cdr3_nt: TGTGCCAGCAGACTATCAGGACTAGCGGGTGAGACCCAGTACTTC
cdr3_aa: CASRLSGLAGETQYF

v_call: TRBV27
clone_size: .
d_call: .
j_call: TRBJ1-2
cdr3_nt: TGTGCCAGCAGTTTAACCTTAGGGGCCCCCTATGGCTACACCTTC
cdr3_aa: CASSLTLGAPYGYTF

v_call: TRBV9
clone_size: .
d_call: .
j_call: TRBJ1-1
cdr3_nt: TGTGCCAGCAGCGTAGGGACTACGACTGAAGCTTTCTTT
cdr3_aa: CASSVGTTTEAFF

v_call: TRBV6-5
clone_size: .
d_call: TRBD2
j_call: TRBJ2-1
cdr3_nt: TGTGCCAGCAGTACCAGCGGGGGGCCCAATGAGCAGTTCTTC
cdr3_aa: CASSTSGGPNEQFF

v_call: TRBV6-5
clone_size: .
d_call: TRBD1
j_call: TRBJ2-2
cdr3_nt: TGTGCCAGCAGACCACAGGGGGGCACCGGGGAGCTGTTTTTT
cdr3_aa: CASRPQGGTGELFF

v_call: TRBV19
clone_size: .
d_call: .
j_call: TRBJ1-6
cdr3_nt: TGTGCCAGTAGTACAACAGGAACAAGGAGCTATAATTCACCCCTCCACTTT
cdr3_aa: CASSTTGTRSYNSPLHF

v_call: TRBV14
clone_size: .
d_call: .
j_call: TRBJ2-2
cdr3_nt: TGTGCCAGCAGCCAAGCCGGGGCCGGGGAGCTGTTTTTT
cdr3_aa: CASSQAGAGELFF

v_call: TRBV27
clone_size: .
d_call: .
j_call: TRBJ1-2
cdr3_nt: TGTGCCAGCAAAGGACAGTTAGGAGGCTACACCTTC
cdr3_aa: CASKGQLGGYTF

v_call: TRBV11-2
clone_size: .
d_call: .
j_call: TRBJ1-1
cdr3_nt: TGTGCCAGCAGTGACCTTGGGAGAGCTTTCTTT
cdr3_aa: CASSDLGRAFF

v_call: TRBV13
clone_size: .
d_call: .
j_call: TRBJ1-4
cdr3_nt: TGTGCCAGCAGCACTCTCCAGGGGAATGAAAAACTGTTTTTT
cdr3_aa: CASSTLQGNEKLFF

v_call: TRBV27
clone_size: .
d_call: .
j_call: TRBJ2-3
cdr3_nt: TGTGCCAGCAGTTTATCCGCGAACACAGATACGCAGTATTTT
cdr3_aa: CASSLSANTDTQYF

v_call: TRBV25-1
clone_size: .
d_call: .
j_call: TRBJ1-4
cdr3_nt: TGTGCCAGCAGTGAATCGCACAGGTCAAGTGAAAAACTGTTTTTT
cdr3_aa: CASSESHRSSEKLFF

v_call: TRBV30
clone_size: once
d_call: .
j_call: TRBJ1-5
cdr3_nt: TGTGCCTGGAGTGTTAGAGGGCAGGGCAATCAGCCCCAGCATTTT
cdr3_aa: CAWSVRGQGNQPQHF

v_call: TRBV14
clone_size: .
d_call: TRBD1
j_call: TRBJ1-4
cdr3_nt: TGTGCCAGCAGCCTAAAAACAGGGGCAGGGGAAAAACTGTTTTTT
cdr3_aa: CASSLKTGAGEKLFF

v_call: TRBV9
clone_size: .
d_call: .
j_call: TRBJ1-6
cdr3_nt: TGTGCCAGCAGCGACATCCAGGGACAAAATAATTCACCCCTCCACTTT
cdr3_aa: CASSDIQGQNNSPLHF

v_call: TRBV19
clone_size: once
d_call: .
j_call: TRBJ1-6
cdr3_nt: TGTGCCAGTAGTACCGCCAGGGGAAATTCACCCCTCCACTTT
cdr3_aa: CASSTARGNSPLHF

v_call: TRBV11-2
clone_size: .
d_call: .
j_call: TRBJ2-7
cdr3_nt: TGTGCCAGCAGCTTAGTTTCAGGTGCCTACGAGCAGTACTTC
cdr3_aa: CASSLVSGAYEQYF

v_call: TRBV13
clone_size: once
d_call: .
j_call: TRBJ1-6
cdr3_nt: TGTGCCAGCAGCTCTTCGGGGAGCTCCTATAATTCACCCCTCCACTTT
cdr3_aa: CASSSSGSSYNSPLHF

v_call: TRBV25-1
clone_size: .
d_call: TRBD1
j_call: TRBJ1-1
cdr3_nt: TGTGCCAGCAGTGACCCAGGGGGCCCGAACACTGAAGCTTTCTTT
cdr3_aa: CASSDPGGPNTEAFF